Detailed here is one T cell receptor (beta chain). Its antigen is not identified. Looked up from germline, CDR1 is MGHRA and CDR2 is YSYEKL. V dropped 4 bases and J dropped 7; count of bases not matched to a gene: 13. The CDR3 is made up of 16 amino acids. This entry comes from a study of blood T cells in healthy people across ages. Together with a sample-barcoded 5' primer, a J-beta primer mix was included in a second PCR lasting roughly 6 to 12 cycles. CDR3-containing paired-end reads numbering at least 2.5 million came from each sample. TCRdb reprocessed the 5' RACE reads via MiXCR and lists one record per CDR3 protein. The sample has about 1,800,000 distinct CDR3 sequences, 28% seen once; the top ten hold 6.5% to 8.5%. Study outcomes and limitations: Comparison with aged donors showed that long-lived donors had more naive CD4+ cells and higher diversity. The donors' CMV status was not determined, possibly confounding changes in expanded clonotypes. As naive T cell percentage varied, TCR beta diversity correlated strongly with it.

The rearrangement links TRBV4-1 to TRBJ2-1, with 7 bases identical to TRBD1. This TCR derives from a woman in her twenties or thirties in good health. Sequenced input: blood. The CDR3 nucleotides read TGCGCCAGCAGCCGTTTGACAGGGTCAAATCGTAATGAGCAGTTCTTC. Its translation: CASSRLTGSNRNEQFF.